The next 5 T cell receptor beta chains were all read from a single sample in a study of T-cell memory formation after mild COVID-19. In TCRdb, the 5' RACE reads were re-called with MiXCR into one record per CDR3 protein. This sample has about 560,000 distinct CDR3 sequences, with roughly 17% found just once. What was sequenced was PBMCs or a T cell subset sorted from them (not recorded which). All receptors derive from an adult woman who had mild COVID-19 (a few samples of this study predate the infection). Cell type and time point are not known.

This clonotype was recorded a few times. The rearrangement uses TRBV10-3 and TRBJ2-1; D is perhaps TRBD2 (5 bases). This CDR3 comprises 19 residues. V lost 2 bases to trimming and J lost 3 bases, with 23 bases between them. Per the germline V gene, CDR1 is ENHRY and CDR2 is SYGVKD. CDR3 residues: CAISEIVSFGISDYNEQFF. The CDR3 DNA reads TGTGCCATCAGTGAGATCGTATCCTTCGGGATTAGCGACTACAATGAGCAGTTCTTC.

This clonotype occurred a few times. The chain has TRBV20-1 and TRBJ1-1, with TRBD1 as a possible D gene (6 bases). This CDR3 is built from 15 residues. Germline V gene sequence: CDR1 DFQATT, CDR2 SNEGSKA (reference sequence). Deletions cut 0 bases from V and 7 bases from J, with 18 bases between. The CDR3 loop is CSARDPAGGDIEAFF. CDR3 nucleotides: TGCAGTGCTAGAGATCCCGCCGGGGGGGACATTGAAGCTTTCTTT.

The J gene is TRBJ2-1, the V gene TRBV20-1; a weak D match, TRBD2 (6 bases). Trimming removed 6 bases at V and 9 bases at J, with 18 bases between. The CDR3 contains 13 residues. Germline V gene data show CDR1 as DFQATT and CDR2 as SNEGSKA (reference sequence). CDR3 nucleotide sequence: TGCAGTGCCCCCACGGGGGTGGGCCGTGAGCAGTTCTTC. Protein: CSAPTGVGREQFF.

There are a few counts of this clonotype. This chain connects TRBV7-3 to TRBJ2-5, with TRBD2 identical over 10 bases. Germline V gives CDR1 SGHTA, CDR2 FQGTGA. Losses at the gene ends were 5 bases for V and 1 base for J; bases not matched to a gene: 7. CDR3 size: 16 residues. CDR3 bases: TGTGCCAGCAGCCGGTACAGCGGGAGGGGCCAAGAGACCCAGTACTTC. This sequence encodes CASSRYSGRGQETQYF.

In this sample, this clonotype turned up a few times. The gene calls are TRBV3-1 and TRBJ1-1, with D uncertain. From germline, CDR1 is LGHDT and CDR2 YNNKEL (reference sequence). Trimming stripped 0 bases from V and 5 bases from J, with 7 bases between. The CDR3 totals 13 residues. CDR3 DNA: TGTGCCAGCAGCCAAGATTTCACAACTGAAGCTTTCTTT. It codes for CASSQDFTTEAFF.